This TCR beta chain was recovered during a study of T cells after yellow fever vaccination. Study in general: The fractions with low cell numbers were processed using SMART-Seq v4 Ultra Low Input. Study conclusions and caveats: Most clones from primary vaccination were detected again post-booster (roughly 95% CD4, about 88% CD8).

In the case of this clonotype: What it binds is not known.

V lost 1 base, J lost 10 bases, and 8 bases stayed unmatched. This CDR3 has 14 residues. The germline CDR1 and CDR2 sequences are SGHTA and FQGNSA. Making TCR cDNA involved 5'RACE template switching, which added UMIs and a universal primer site. TCRdb used MiXCR to reprocess the 5' RACE reads, holding one entry per CDR3 protein. The top ten hold roughly 26% of the sample, which has about 340,000 distinct CDR3 sequences, approximately 4% seen once. The V call is TRBV7-2, the J call TRBJ1-2; TRBD1 aligns across 8 bases. The source of this sequence is a man aged 18 to 30 who received the YFV17D yellow fever vaccine. The source was PBMCs, collected 5 days after the yellow fever booster vaccination. DNA for the CDR3: TGTGCCAGCAGCTTAGTTCTTGCAGGGGGCGCCTACACCTTC. It is translated as CASSLVLAGGAYTF. Looking up the rest from reference TRBV7-2 and TRBJ1-2 gives the full variable domain: GAGVSQSPSNKVTEKGKDVELRCDPISGHTALYWYRQSLGQGLEFLIYFQGNSAPDKSGLPSDRFSAERTGGSVSTLTIQRTQQEDSAVYLCASSLVLAGGAYTFGSGTRLTVV.